These 30 T cell receptor beta chains came from one sample sequenced in a study of T cells in Graves' hyperthyroidism and ophthalmopathy. Amplification targeted TCR beta CDR3 regions from RNA transcripts. HTBI primers drove first-round RT-PCR of the TCR CDR3. TCRdb independently ran MiXCR on the multiplex PCR reads; one entry per CDR3 protein. Among 50,000 to 60,000 distinct CDR3 sequences, approximately 50% were seen once, and the ten largest hold roughly 12%. The sequenced sample was blood. The receptors stem from a woman in her thirties with Graves' ophthalmopathy.

This clonotype was seen repeatedly, ten times or more. The J gene is TRBJ2-7, the V gene TRBV4-1; 7 bases match TRBD2. Germline CDR1 is MGHRA and CDR2 is YSYEKL. J gave up 2 bases and V 0 bases, and 4 bases lay outside the gene matches. The CDR3 contains 15 residues. The CDR3 here is CASSQESREPYEQYF. The CDR3 bases are TGCGCCAGCAGCCAAGAGTCGCGGGAGCCCTACGAGCAGTACTTC.

This clonotype showed up many times. V usage is TRBV9 and J usage is TRBJ2-7; 8 bases fit TRBD2. This CDR3 is 14 amino acids long. The germline V gene encodes CDR1 SGDLS and CDR2 YYNGEE. V was clipped by 0 bases and J by 2 bases; unmatched bases: 1. The CDR3 region is CASSVAGGPYEQYF. CDR3 sequence (DNA): TGTGCCAGCAGCGTAGCGGGAGGGCCCTACGAGCAGTACTTC.

The chain combines TRBV20-1 with TRBJ2-7; no firm D call. Germline CDR1 DFQATT, CDR2 SNEGSKA (reference sequence). The length of the CDR3 is 13 residues. The V end lost 0 bases, the J end lost 3 bases, and 9 bases lay between the germline ends. Here the CDR3 reads CSARDWEGYEQYF. CDR3 in DNA: TGCAGTGCTAGAGATTGGGAAGGCTACGAGCAGTACTTC.

This sequence joins TRBV19 and TRBJ1-4; maybe TRBD1 (6 bases). The CDR3 totals 14 residues. CDR1 is LNHDA and CDR2 is SQIVND in the germline V gene (reference sequence). The ends were cut back, 3 bases at V and 9 bases at J, with 14 bases in the middle. CDR3 coding DNA: TGTGCCAGTAGTATGACAGGCCGGGCTAAAAAACTGTTTTTT. This codes for CASSMTGRAKKLFF.

As concerns this clonotype: The CDR3 does not end in the conserved phenylalanine or tryptophan, so this is likely a read error. The chain recombines TRBV6-1 with TRBJ1-1; maybe TRBD1 (6 bases). Germline CDR1 is MNHNS and CDR2 is SASEGT. The CDR3 length is 13 residues. The CDR3, as DNA: TGTGCCAGCACCGTGGTGGGGGACACGGAAGCTTTCTGT. Amino acid sequence: CASTVVGDTEAFC.

This chain links TRBV12-3 or TRBV12-4 with TRBJ1-1; TRBD1 is a possible D gene (5 bases). This CDR3 comprises 15 residues. V was pared by 6 bases and J by 2 bases, with 16 bases between. As DNA, the CDR3 is TGTGCCAGCAGGGGGGGTGTCTCTGGAAACACTGAAGCTTTCTTT. It translates to CASRGGVSGNTEAFF.

This clonotype was counted many times. A much larger clone lies a single base off, so this may be a read error. The chain joins TRBV7-3 to TRBJ2-7; D possibly uses TRBD1 or TRBD2 (6 bases each). CDR3 size: 14 residues. In germline, CDR1 is SGHTA, CDR2 FQGTGA. V shed 3 bases and J shed 2 bases, with 11 bases lying between them. In nucleotides, the CDR3 is TGTGCCAGCAGCTTGGGGGGCGAGGCCTACGAGCAGTACTTC. Protein product: CASSLGGEAYEQYF.

This clonotype was seen many times. Germline is not matched at one junction end, which may reflect a read error. The CDR3 bases are TGCAGCTTTTCCGAGACTAGCAAAGATACGCAGTATTTT. Residues: CSFSETSKDTQYF. The V gene is TRBV20-1, the J gene TRBJ2-3; the match to TRBD2 covers 7 bases. The CDR3 length is 13 residues. Per germline, CDR1 DFQATT and CDR2 SNEGSKA (reference sequence).

This clonotype was recorded many times. The chain employs TRBV7-8 and TRBJ2-7; 12 nucleotides align to TRBD1. V trimming: 3 bases; J trimming: 4 bases; junction bases outside the gene matches: 13. Germline-derived CDR1 and CDR2 are SGHVS and FQNEAQ. This CDR3 is 18 amino acids long. The CDR3 DNA reads as TGTGCCAGCAGCTTTGGATGGGACAGGGGGCTTTATAGGTACGAGCAGTACTTC. This gives the protein CASSFGWDRGLYRYEQYF.

Note on this clonotype: Lacking the conserved final phenylalanine or tryptophan, this CDR3 likely reflects a read error. The limits of the CDR3 on the DNA are not certain, so only TCRdb's listed CDR3 is given. The genes are TRBV12-3 or TRBV12-4 and TRBJ2-3; the table assigns TRBD1, which was not confirmed against the DNA. The CDR3 has 14 amino acids, counting both end residues. CDR3: CASSPDRGHRYAVV.

On this clonotype: A much larger clone sits a single nucleotide away, making a read error possible. V gene TRBV6-5 combines with J gene TRBJ1-1; 11 bases align to TRBD1. This CDR3 has 15 residues. Germline V gene lookup returns CDR1 MNHEY and CDR2 SVGAGI. The CDR3 DNA reads TGTGCCAGCGGTTACGGGACAGGGGGGAACACTGAAGCTTTCTTT. Its protein is CASGYGTGGNTEAFF.

This chain connects TRBV6-5 to TRBJ1-1; D is perhaps TRBD1 (5 bases). Germline V gene sequence: CDR1 MNHEY, CDR2 SVGAGI. The V gene lost 6 bases and the J gene lost 4 bases, with 18 bases spanning the gap. CDR3 length equals 15 residues. The DNA of the CDR3 is TGTGCCAGCAGACCCGGGACTAGCGGGGGCACTGAAGCTTTCTTT. This translates into CASRPGTSGGTEAFF.

The chain carries TRBV9 and TRBJ2-5; a possible D gene is TRBD2 (6 bases). The V end lost 0 bases, the J end lost 4 bases, and 10 bases lay between the germline ends. The germline gives CDR1 SGDLS, CDR2 YYNGEE. This CDR3 has 14 amino acids. The chain's CDR3 is CASSVEGAGETQYF. The CDR3 region has the DNA TGTGCCAGCAGCGTAGAGGGAGCGGGAGAGACCCAGTACTTC.

Comment on this clonotype: It is likely a read error, because the conserved phenylalanine at the end of the CDR3 is missing. The chain links TRBV19 to TRBJ1-2; no firm D call. This CDR3 contains 13 residues. Trimming stripped 3 bases from V and 10 bases from J, with 15 bases between. Germline values: CDR1 LNHDA, CDR2 SQIVND (reference sequence). The CDR3 DNA sequence: TGTGCCAGTAGTATTCGTGGGCTCTCAGACTACACCTAC. Translating it yields CASSIRGLSDYTY.

At least ten counts were recorded for this clonotype. This chain links TRBV11-3 with TRBJ2-1; maybe TRBD2 (5 bases). V lost 0 bases and J 1 base, leaving 16 bases between the germline ends. Germline CDR1 and CDR2: SGHNT and YENEEA. This CDR3 comprises 18 residues. This chain's CDR3 is CASSLESGGPASYNEQFF. For the CDR3, the DNA is TGTGCCAGCAGCTTAGAGTCGGGCGGGCCTGCGTCCTACAATGAGCAGTTCTTC.

A remark on this clonotype: A junction end diverges from the germline sequence, so it may reflect a read error. V is TRBV5-4 and J is TRBJ2-3; 7 bases match TRBD1. The CDR3 runs 9 residues. Germline V gene sequence: CDR1 SGHNT, CDR2 YYREEE (reference sequence). CDR3 nucleotide sequence: TGTGCCAGCAGCGGCCGGGACAGATTT. This gives the protein CASSGRDRF.

The genes are TRBV19 and TRBJ2-2; 8 bases fit TRBD1. The CDR3 contains 15 residues. The germline V gene encodes CDR1 LNHDA and CDR2 SQIVND (reference sequence). V gave up 6 bases and J gave up 1 base; unmatched junction bases: 4. The CDR3 nucleotides are TGTGCCAGTAGAGGACAGGGAGTGAACACCGGGGAGCTGTTTTTT. Protein: CASRGQGVNTGELFF.

In this sample, this clonotype turned up many times. The V and J genes are TRBV5-1 and TRBJ2-1, with D maybe TRBD1 (6 bases). This CDR3 has 14 amino acids. Germline-derived CDR1 and CDR2 are SGHRS and YFSETQ. Deletions cut 2 bases from V and 2 bases from J, with 8 bases between. In nucleotides, the CDR3 is TGCGCCAGCAGCTTTGGACAGACCTACAATGAGCAGTTCTTC. This encodes CASSFGQTYNEQFF.

The chain links TRBV20-1 to TRBJ2-2, with 15 bases fitting TRBD2. The germline V gene encodes CDR1 DFQATT and CDR2 SNEGSKA (reference sequence). Trimming cost V 6 bases and J 6 bases; bases outside gene matches: 8. This CDR3 is built from 16 residues. The CDR3 sequence: CSAREGLAGGAGELFF. CDR3 nucleotide sequence: TGCAGTGCCAGGGAGGGACTAGCGGGAGGAGCCGGGGAGCTGTTTTTT.

This clonotype was found many times. This sequence joins TRBV12-3 or TRBV12-4 and TRBJ1-1; D is ambiguous. Between the trimmed V and J ends, which lost 2 bases and 1 base, there was a span of 11 bases. The CDR3 contains 15 residues. As DNA, the CDR3 is TGTGCCAGCAGTTTACACCGGGCTACGAACACTGAAGCTTTCTTT. Translated, it gives CASSLHRATNTEAFF.

As concerns this clonotype: A much larger clone lies one base from this, so it may be a read error. The chain is built from TRBV6-6 and TRBJ2-7, with TRBD2 matching 11 bases. CDR1 is MNHNY, CDR2 SVGAGI, per germline (reference sequence). There are 15 residues in the CDR3. The CDR3 sequence: CASSGVSGRVSEKYF. The CDR3 DNA sequence: TGTGCCAGCAGTGGGGTTAGCGGGAGGGTAAGCGAGAAGTACTTC.

As concerns this clonotype: Relative to the germline gene, one junction end is altered; a read error may explain this. The V gene is TRBV19, the J gene TRBJ1-6, with D maybe TRBD1 (5 bases). Germline-derived CDR1 and CDR2 are LNHDA and SQIVND (reference sequence). The CDR3 extends over 16 amino acids. The CDR3 nucleotides read TGTGCCAGTGGTATCAGTCCGGGACTGTTTAATTCACCCCTCCACTTT. Translating gives CASGISPGLFNSPLHF.

Judged by abundance, this clonotype is medium-sized. The chain uses TRBV29-1 and TRBJ2-7; D remains ambiguous. The CDR3 is 11 residues long. Germline CDR1 is SQVTM and CDR2 is ANQGSEA. The V end was cut by 4 bases, the J end by 6 bases, with 10 bases between. For the CDR3, the DNA is TGCAGCGTTGTTGAACAGATCGAGCAGTACTTC. Protein product: CSVVEQIEQYF.

This clonotype was counted ten times or more. The V and J genes are TRBV5-6 and TRBJ1-1; D call uncertain. Germline V CDR1 and CDR2: SGHDT, YYEEEE. Between the trimmed V and J ends, which lost 4 bases and 1 base, there was a span of 17 bases. CDR3 length: 16 residues. DNA of the CDR3: TGTGCCAGCAGCGCCCCAGCAGGCGGGGAGAACACTGAAGCTTTCTTT. Encoded protein: CASSAPAGGENTEAFF.

This clonotype occurred once. This chain uses TRBV6-5 with TRBJ2-3, with D unresolved. Trimming took 2 bases from V and 3 from J, leaving 9 bases between them. CDR1 is MNHEY and CDR2 is SVGAGI in the germline V gene. CDR3 length: 14 residues. The CDR3 nucleotides are TGTGCCAGCAGTTACGGAGATGGGACAGATACGCAGTATTTT. Translation: CASSYGDGTDTQYF.

The chain is built from TRBV12-3 or TRBV12-4 and TRBJ2-5; possibly TRBD1 for D (7 bases). V lost 6 bases, J lost 5 bases, and 10 bases lay in between. The CDR3 covers 12 residues. CDR3 DNA: TGTGCCAGCAGGGGGGGACAGGAGACCCAGTACTTC. Protein: CASRGGQETQYF.

Regarding this clonotype: With a much larger clone just one base away, this may be a read error. This chain uses TRBV4-2 with TRBJ1-3; D unresolved. This CDR3 is 18 amino acids long. From germline, CDR1 is LGHNA and CDR2 YNFKEQ. Trimming removed 0 bases at V and 0 bases at J, with 15 bases between. The CDR3 loop reads CASSQDPPTPGSGNTIYF. CDR3 bases: TGTGCCAGCAGCCAAGATCCCCCAACTCCGGGCTCTGGAAACACCATATATTTT.

The sample holds many counts of this clonotype. J is TRBJ2-7 and V is TRBV5-1; D possibly corresponds to TRBD2 (6 bases). The CDR3 spans 14 residues. Germline-derived CDR1 and CDR2 are SGHRS and YFSETQ. Trimming cost V 0 bases and J 0 bases, with 7 bases left between them. This CDR3 is CASSLAGDSYEQYF. CDR3 nucleotide sequence: TGCGCCAGCAGCTTGGCGGGGGACTCCTACGAGCAGTACTTC.

The chain employs TRBV5-1 and TRBJ2-3; 8 nucleotides line up with TRBD1. The CDR3 runs 16 residues. V lost 0 bases and J lost 3; bases outside the gene matches: 6. The V gene's germline CDR1 is SGHRS and CDR2 YFSETQ. CDR3 nucleotides: TGCGCCAGCAGCTTGGGGACAGGGTCGGGGACAGATACGCAGTATTTT. Translated, it gives CASSLGTGSGTDTQYF.

The V and J genes are TRBV11-3 and TRBJ1-2, with 9 bases aligning to TRBD1. The CDR3 length is 15 residues. Looked up from germline, CDR1 is SGHNT and CDR2 is YENEEA. The trim removed 4 bases at V and 4 bases at J, leaving 7 bases unmatched. CDR3 DNA: TGTGCCAGCAGCTCCGGACAGGGGTGGGGCTATGGCTACACCTTC. Its translation is CASSSGQGWGYGYTF.